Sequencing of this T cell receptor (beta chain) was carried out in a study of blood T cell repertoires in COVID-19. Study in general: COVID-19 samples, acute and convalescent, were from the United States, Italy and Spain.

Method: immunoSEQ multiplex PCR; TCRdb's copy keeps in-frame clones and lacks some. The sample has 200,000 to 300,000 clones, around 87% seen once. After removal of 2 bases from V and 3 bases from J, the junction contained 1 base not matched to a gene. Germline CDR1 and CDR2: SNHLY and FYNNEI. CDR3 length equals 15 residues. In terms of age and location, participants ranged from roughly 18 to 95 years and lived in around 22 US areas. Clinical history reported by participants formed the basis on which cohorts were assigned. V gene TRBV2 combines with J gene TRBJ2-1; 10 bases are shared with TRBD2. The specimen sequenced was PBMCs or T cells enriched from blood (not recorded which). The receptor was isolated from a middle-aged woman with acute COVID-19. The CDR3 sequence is CASSESSGSYNEQFF. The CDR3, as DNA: TGTGCCAGCAGTGAATCTAGCGGGAGCTACAATGAGCAGTTCTTC. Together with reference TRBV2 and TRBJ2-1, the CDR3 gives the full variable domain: EPEVTQTPSHQVTQMGQEVILRCVPISNHLYFYWYRQILGQKVEFLVSFYNNEISEKSEIFDDQFSVERPDGSNFTLKIRSTKLEDSAMYFCASSESSGSYNEQFFGPGTRLTVL.